This TCR beta chain is drawn from a study of T cells expressing NK-cell markers. Germline values: CDR1 KGHDR, CDR2 SFDVKD. The length of the CDR3 is 13 residues. Using the 5' RACE reads, TCRdb records one entry per CDR3 protein without DNA. The sample includes 500,000 or so distinct CDR3 sequences. The sequenced sample consisted of blood T cells: a sorted CD56 or NKG2C T cell subset, CD4+ or CD8+ T cells, or bulk PBMC T cells (not recorded which). The V gene is TRBV24-1, the J gene TRBJ1-2; TCRdb names TRBD1, which stays unverified in the absence of DNA. This sequence originates from a man aged 18 to 29 in good health. The CDR3: CATSRQGRSGYTF.